The 18 T cell receptor beta chains below all came from one sample that was sequenced in a study of a mutant IDH1 vaccine in newly diagnosed glioma. Noted time point: week 11, during vaccination. Vaccinated patients received 300 ug of mutant IDH1 20-mer peptide per dose, with topical imiquimod. The antigens for these receptors are not known. The table came from immunoSEQ multiplex PCR; TCRdb's copy has only in-frame clones and leaves some out. The data show about 67,000 clones, about 89% seen once. The sequenced sample was PBMCs, obtained from a glioma patient whose treatment included an IDH1 peptide vaccine. The origin of the receptors is a man aged 35 to 55 with glioma.

This chain uses TRBV4-3 with TRBJ2-2; D is perhaps TRBD1 or TRBD2 (6 bases each). Germline assignment: CDR1 LGHNA and CDR2 YSLEER. The CDR3 has 18 amino acids. The germline V and J ends were trimmed by 3 bases and 2 bases, with 19 bases remaining between them. The CDR3 protein is CASSQVRAGHPNTGELFF. The CDR3 DNA reads as TGCGCCAGCAGCCAGGTAAGGGCGGGACACCCAAACACCGGGGAGCTGTTTTTT.

This chain links TRBV11-2 with TRBJ1-4; the match to TRBD1 covers 11 bases. The CDR3 runs to 15 residues. Germline V CDR1 and CDR2: SGHAT, FQNNGV. V shed 4 bases and J 8 bases; nucleotides not matched to a gene: 6. In DNA, the CDR3 is TGTGCCAGCAGCTCCAGGACAGGGGGCGGGGAAAAACTGTTTTTT. This sequence encodes CASSSRTGGGEKLFF.

The chain employs TRBV5-1 and TRBJ1-1, with 7 positions matching TRBD1. J lost 3 bases, V lost 4 bases, and 9 bases had no gene match. The CDR3 contains 15 residues. Germline CDR1 is SGHRS and CDR2 is YFSETQ. For the CDR3, the DNA is TGCGCCAGCAGCCCAAGACAGGGCCGGGACACTGAAGCTTTCTTT. Translating it yields CASSPRQGRDTEAFF.

The V and J genes are TRBV5-1 and TRBJ2-1; D call uncertain. Trimming took off 0 bases at V and 6 bases at J, with 16 bases between the two ends. The germline V gene has CDR1 SGHRS and CDR2 YFSETQ. This CDR3 spans 16 amino acids. CDR3 sequence: CASSLGGLHKTNEQFF. Here the CDR3 DNA reads TGCGCCAGCAGCTTGGGAGGTCTCCACAAGACCAATGAGCAGTTCTTC. Complete variable domain (other parts from reference TRBV5-1 and TRBJ2-1): KAGVTQTPRYLIKTRGQQVTLSCSPISGHRSVSWYQQTPGQGLQFLFEYFSETQRNKGNFPGRFSGRQFSNSRSEMNVSTLELGDSALYLCASSLGGLHKTNEQFFGPGTRLTVL.

Concerning this clone itself: A junction end diverges from the germline sequence, so it may reflect a read error. The chain combines TRBV7-7 with TRBJ2-1; 10 nucleotides align to TRBD1. Germline loops: CDR1 SSHAT, CDR2 FNYEAQ (reference sequence). The CDR3 runs 16 residues. The CDR3 DNA reads TGTGCTAGCAGCTTAGGTGGGACAGGGGCCTACAATGAGCAGTTCTTC. It encodes CASSLGGTGAYNEQFF.

The chain is built from TRBV9 and TRBJ2-3, with 14 bases aligning to TRBD2. The V gene end was trimmed by 3 bases and the J gene end by 6 bases; junction bases not matched to a gene: 6. The CDR3 loop spans 16 amino acids. The germline V gene encodes CDR1 SGDLS and CDR2 YYNGEE. For the CDR3, the DNA is TGTGCCAGCAGCGCGGGACTAGCGGGAGTTGTGGATACGCAGTATTTT. Its protein product is CASSAGLAGVVDTQYF.

CDR3 DNA sequence: TGTGCCAGCTACCCGCGAGGGAGGAGGAACGAGCAGTACGTC. This sequence encodes CASYPRGRRNEQYV. The genes are TRBV5-4 and TRBJ2-7; possibly TRBD2 for D (6 bases). The CDR3 contains 14 residues. The V gene's germline CDR1 is SGHNT and CDR2 YYREEE (reference sequence). V lost 7 bases and J 5 bases, leaving 19 bases between the germline ends.

This clone was recorded only once. The V gene is TRBV11-3, the J gene TRBJ1-5; D call uncertain. Trimming took 0 bases from V and 0 from J, leaving 15 bases between them. Germline CDR1 reads SGHNT; CDR2 reads YENEEA. CDR3 length: 18 residues. The CDR3 DNA follows: TGTGCCAGCAGCTTAGATCCGGGAACCCGTTATAGCAATCAGCCCCAGCATTTT. Translating it yields CASSLDPGTRYSNQPQHF.

This chain joins TRBV11-1 and TRBJ2-7, with D possibly matching TRBD1 (6 bases). Germline CDR1 is SGHAT and CDR2 is FQDESV (reference sequence). Trimming shortened V by 1 base and J by 0 bases, and 10 bases separated the two germline ends. CDR3 size: 15 residues. The chain's CDR3 is CASSLVKTGSYEQYF. The CDR3 DNA follows: TGTGCCAGCAGCTTAGTAAAGACAGGCTCCTACGAGCAGTACTTC. Based on the CDR3 plus reference TRBV11-1 and TRBJ2-7, the full variable domain is EAEVAQSPRYKITEKSQAVAFWCDPISGHATLYWYRQILGQGPELLVQFQDESVVDDSQLPKDRFSAERLKGVDSTLKIQPAELGDSAMYLCASSLVKTGSYEQYFGPGTRLTVT.

The CDR3 spells CASTTSGDTGELFF. DNA of the CDR3: TGTGCCAGCACGACTAGCGGGGACACCGGGGAGCTGTTTTTT. The chain is built from TRBV6-1 and TRBJ2-2, with 11 bases aligning to TRBD2. This CDR3 comprises 14 residues. Germline V gene sequence: CDR1 MNHNS, CDR2 SASEGT. V gave up 7 bases and J gave up 3 bases; unmatched junction bases: 1.

The DNA for the CDR3 is TGTGCCAGCAGACCACCCAGCGGGCCCCTCTACGAGCAGTACTTC. Translation gives CASRPPSGPLYEQYF. The V gene is TRBV7-9, the J gene TRBJ2-7, with D tentatively TRBD2 (6 bases). Germline V CDR1 and CDR2: SEHNR, FQNEAQ (reference sequence). V was shortened by 6 bases and J by 3 bases, with 18 bases between the two germline ends. This CDR3 comprises 15 residues.

A note on this clone: Other DNA sequences from this sample encode an identical CDR3 as well. The chain links TRBV6-6 to TRBJ1-3; D is uncertain. Germline V lookup: CDR1 MNHNY, CDR2 SVGAGI (reference sequence). The CDR3 has 14 amino acids. The germline V and J ends were trimmed by 5 bases and 0 bases, with 8 bases remaining between them. CDR3 coding DNA: TGTGCCAGCAGTCGGGGATCCTCTGGAAACACCATATATTTT. Amino acid sequence: CASSRGSSGNTIYF.

This chain links TRBV11-3 with TRBJ2-3; D might be TRBD1 (5 bases). In germline, CDR1 is SGHNT, CDR2 YENEEA. The CDR3 runs to 19 residues. V lost 1 base, J lost 2 bases, and 22 bases lay in between. DNA for the CDR3: TGTGCCAGCAGCTTAGGATCGCCTTGGGGCGCCAGAGACACAGATACGCAGTATTTT. Its translation is CASSLGSPWGARDTDTQYF.

This chain uses TRBV28 with TRBJ2-7; 7 bases align to TRBD2. The length of the CDR3 is 16 residues. Germline loops: CDR1 MDHEN, CDR2 SYDVKM. V lost 6 bases, J lost 4 bases, and 15 bases stayed unmatched. The CDR3 sequence: CASSHGKWGREYEQYF. In DNA, the CDR3 is TGTGCCAGCAGCCACGGGAAGTGGGGGAGGGAATACGAGCAGTACTTC.

This rearrangement joins TRBV4-3 to TRBJ2-7, with D uncertain. CDR1 LGHNA and CDR2 YSLEER come from the germline V gene. The V gene lost 0 bases and the J gene lost 1 base, with 10 bases spanning the gap. The CDR3 has 15 residues. The CDR3 coding sequence is TGCGCCAGCAGCCAAGAATATTATCGGTCCTACGAGCAGTACTTC. Protein product: CASSQEYYRSYEQYF.

This rearrangement joins TRBV6-5 to TRBJ2-1; D possibly uses TRBD1 or TRBD2 (5 bases each). Trimming took off 2 bases at V and 2 bases at J, with 10 bases between the two ends. Germline assignment: CDR1 MNHEY and CDR2 SVGAGI. The CDR3 totals 15 residues. For the CDR3, the DNA is TGTGCCAGCAGTTACGAGTGGGACCCCTACAATGAGCAGTTCTTC. The encoded protein is CASSYEWDPYNEQFF.

V usage is TRBV7-9 and J usage is TRBJ1-1; TRBD1 might be the D (6 bases). CDR1 and CDR2 (germline): SEHNR, FQNEAQ (reference sequence). Trimming cost V 5 bases and J 5 bases, with 12 bases left between them. The CDR3 extends over 13 amino acids. In DNA, the CDR3 is TGTGCCAGCAGCCCGTTACAGGGAACTGAAGCTTTCTTT. Translation gives CASSPLQGTEAFF.

The V and J genes are TRBV27 and TRBJ2-7; no definite D call. The V gene lost 6 bases and the J gene lost 0 bases, with 12 bases spanning the gap. Per germline, CDR1 MNHEY and CDR2 SMNVEV (reference sequence). CDR3 length equals 14 residues. The CDR3 DNA is TGTGCCAGCAGGCGGAGCAGAAGCTCCTACGAGCAGTACTTC. It yields the protein CASRRSRSSYEQYF.